The source of this T cell receptor beta chain is a study of blood T cells in healthy people across ages. V was shortened by 3 bases and J by 6 bases, with 11 bases between the two germline ends. Germline lookup yields CDR1 SQVTM and CDR2 ANQGSEA. The CDR3 is 12 residues long. In its sample, this clonotype was seen a few times. Together with a sample-barcoded 5' primer, a J-beta primer mix was included in a second PCR lasting roughly 6 to 12 cycles. TCRdb reanalysed the 5' RACE reads using MiXCR and keeps one entry per CDR3 protein. Among 780,000 or so distinct CDR3 sequences listed, roughly three fifths were seen once.

This receptor was identified in a man aged 40-49 years in good health. The specimen was blood. This chain links TRBV29-1 with TRBJ1-2; D gene ambiguous. The CDR3 is CSVDAGKNGYTF. CDR3 DNA: TGCAGCGTTGACGCCGGGAAAAATGGCTACACCTTC.